The clone carrying this T cell receptor beta chain has only a few counts. These data originate in a study of identical twins. TCRdb itself ran the 5' RACE reads through MiXCR, one entry per CDR3 protein. The sample has hundreds of thousands of distinct CDR3 sequences, 5.5% to 6.5% seen once. V was pared by 7 bases and J by 1 base, with 13 bases between. Germline V gives CDR1 SNHLY, CDR2 FYNNEI. This CDR3 has 14 amino acids. This TCR came from a man between 18 and 35 years old in good health. The sequenced sample consisted of naive T cells sorted from blood. The J gene is TRBJ2-5, the V gene TRBV2; D may correspond to TRBD1 or TRBD2 (6 bases each). The CDR3 DNA reads as TGTGCCAGCACCTCCTCGGGGGCCCAAGAGACCCAGTACTTC. It specifies CASTSSGAQETQYF.